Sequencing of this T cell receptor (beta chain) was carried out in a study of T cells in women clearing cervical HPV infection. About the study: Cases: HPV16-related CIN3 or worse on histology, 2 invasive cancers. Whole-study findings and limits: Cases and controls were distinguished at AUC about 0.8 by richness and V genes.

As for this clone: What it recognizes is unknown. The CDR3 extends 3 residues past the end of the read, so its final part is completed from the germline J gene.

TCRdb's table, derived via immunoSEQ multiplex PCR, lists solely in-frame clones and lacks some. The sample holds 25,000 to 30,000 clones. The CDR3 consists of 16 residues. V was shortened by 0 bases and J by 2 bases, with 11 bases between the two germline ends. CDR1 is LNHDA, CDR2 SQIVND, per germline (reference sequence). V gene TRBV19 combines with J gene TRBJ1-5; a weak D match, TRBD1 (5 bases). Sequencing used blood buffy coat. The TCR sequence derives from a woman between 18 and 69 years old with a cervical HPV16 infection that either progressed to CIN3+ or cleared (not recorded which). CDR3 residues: CASSIERGSGNQPQHF. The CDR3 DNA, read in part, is TGTGCCAGTAGTATAGAGCGGGGGAGCGGCAATCAGCCC.